Each of the 27 T cell receptor beta chains below was sequenced from the same sample in a study of cytomegalovirus exposure and HLA in healthy donors. The study ran its PCR with 60 Vbeta and 13 Jbeta primers. The method was immunoSEQ multiplex PCR; TCRdb's version includes in-frame clones alone and lacks a portion of them. The sample has about 170,000 clones; roughly 80% are singletons. Sequencing was performed on PBMCs. The source is a male donor in good health and CMV-seronegative.

Only one count was recorded for this clone. This chain links TRBV2 with TRBJ2-4; 14 nucleotides line up with TRBD2. The length of the CDR3 is 20 residues. In germline, CDR1 is SNHLY, CDR2 FYNNEI. J was trimmed by 2 bases and V by 8 bases; bases with no gene match: 17. The CDR3 here is CASDRDSGLAGGQTKNIQYF. In DNA form, the CDR3 reads TGTGCCAGCGACAGGGACAGTGGACTAGCGGGGGGTCAGACCAAAAACATTCAGTACTTC.

The chain carries TRBV10-3 and TRBJ2-7; possibly TRBD1 for D (5 bases). The germline gives CDR1 ENHRY, CDR2 SYGVKD. Between the trimmed V and J ends, which lost 6 bases and 1 base, there was a span of 10 bases. The CDR3 is 13 residues long. The CDR3 DNA reads as TGTGCCATCAGCCCGGACACATCCTACGAGCAGTACTTC. Encoded protein: CAISPDTSYEQYF.

There are a few counts of this clone. J is TRBJ2-6 and V is TRBV6-4; possible D gene TRBD2, 5 bases. The CDR3 sequence is 14 residues long. Germline CDR1 reads MRHNA; CDR2 reads SNTAGT. Trimming stripped 7 bases from V and 4 bases from J, with 11 bases between. CDR3 coding DNA: TGTGCCAGCAAGGAGGTGTCCGGGGCCAACGTCCTGACTTTC. Translating it yields CASKEVSGANVLTF.

The chain is built from TRBV6-5 and TRBJ2-2; D remains ambiguous. The CDR3 loop spans 12 amino acids. CDR1 is MNHEY, CDR2 SVGAGI, per germline. The V and J ends lost 6 bases and 1 base respectively, with 3 bases between them. CDR3 region: CASSRNTGELFF. The CDR3 DNA reads TGTGCCAGCAGCCGGAACACCGGGGAGCTGTTTTTT.

This chain connects TRBV9 to TRBJ1-4; D may be TRBD1 (6 bases). The V gene lost 3 bases and the J gene lost 3 bases, with 9 bases spanning the gap. Germline loops: CDR1 SGDLS, CDR2 YYNGEE. This CDR3 contains 14 residues. In DNA form, the CDR3 reads TGTGCCAGCAGCGACAGGGCAGCTAATGAAAAACTGTTTTTT. This sequence encodes CASSDRAANEKLFF.

This rearrangement joins TRBV19 to TRBJ2-3; 13 nucleotides agree with TRBD2. The CDR3 length is 17 residues. Germline lookup yields CDR1 LNHDA and CDR2 SQIVND (reference sequence). V lost 4 bases to trimming and J lost 4 bases; unmatched junction nucleotides: 8. CDR3 protein: CASSTRTSGGTADTQYF. CDR3 sequence (DNA): TGTGCCAGTAGTACCCGGACTAGCGGGGGTACCGCAGATACGCAGTATTTT.

In this sample, this clone turned up a few times. The V call is TRBV30, the J call TRBJ2-7; D is perhaps TRBD1 (9 bases). The CDR3 is made up of 14 amino acids. Germline CDR1 GTSNPN, CDR2 SVGIG (reference sequence). V was clipped by 8 bases and J by 0 bases, with 17 bases between them. The CDR3 DNA is TGTGCCGCCCGGGGGGGACAGGGCTCCTACGAGCAGTACTTC. Protein sequence: CAARGGQGSYEQYF.

On this clone itself: One junction end disagrees with the germline gene, perhaps due to a read error. The chain employs TRBV7-9 and TRBJ2-7; D possibly corresponds to TRBD1 (6 bases). CDR1 and CDR2 from the germline V gene are SEHNR and FQNEAQ (reference sequence). The CDR3 is made up of 12 amino acids. The CDR3 spells CSSSRGSWEQYF. The CDR3 DNA reads TGTTCCAGCAGTAGGGGGTCTTGGGAGCAGTACTTC.

This chain joins TRBV5-4 and TRBJ2-5; 8 nucleotides align to TRBD1. Germline CDR1 and CDR2: SGHNT and YYREEE (reference sequence). The CDR3 has 14 residues. V dropped 4 bases and J dropped 1; count of bases not matched to a gene: 3. The CDR3 spells CASSAQGVQETQYF. DNA of the CDR3: TGTGCCAGCAGCGCACAGGGGGTCCAAGAGACCCAGTACTTC. The entire variable domain, with the rest obtained from reference TRBV5-4 and TRBJ2-5, is as follows: ETGVTQSPTHLIKTRGQQVTLRCSSQSGHNTVSWYQQALGQGPQFIFQYYREEENGRGNFPPRFSGLQFPNYSSELNVNALELDDSALYLCASSAQGVQETQYFGPGTRLLVL.

The chain carries TRBV7-2 and TRBJ2-3; 10 nucleotides agree with TRBD2. This CDR3 spans 17 amino acids. CDR1 SGHTA and CDR2 FQGNSA come from the germline V gene. The V and J ends lost 4 bases and 3 bases, in that order; junction bases with no gene match: 10. The DNA for the CDR3 is TGTGCCAGCAGCTCAGGAGCGGGGGGGCCGGGGACAGATACGCAGTATTTT. It is translated as CASSSGAGGPGTDTQYF.

This clone was picked up a small number of times. This chain connects TRBV27 to TRBJ2-6, with 8 bases matching TRBD1. Germline CDR1 reads MNHEY; CDR2 reads SMNVEV (reference sequence). The CDR3 length is 21 residues. J lost 0 bases, V lost 6 bases, and 19 bases had no gene match. The CDR3 DNA reads TGTGCCAGCAGCCTACGAGGACAGGGCCTACTAAAAGACTCTGGGGCCAACGTCCTGACTTTC. Translating it yields CASSLRGQGLLKDSGANVLTF.

This clone was observed a handful of times. The V and J genes are TRBV29-1 and TRBJ2-5; 7 bases agree with TRBD1. The CDR3 consists of 12 residues. Germline-derived CDR1 and CDR2 are SQVTM and ANQGSEA. V trimming: 7 bases; J trimming: 2 bases; junction bases outside the gene matches: 4. CDR3 sequence (DNA): TGCAGCGCCGGGACAGCACAAGAGACCCAGTACTTC. It specifies CSAGTAQETQYF.

A few counts support this clone. V is TRBV5-4 and J is TRBJ1-5; weak D call: TRBD1 (5 bases). V lost 0 bases, J lost 7 bases, and 11 bases lay in between. The length of the CDR3 is 14 residues. The germline CDR1 and CDR2 sequences are SGHNT and YYREEE (reference sequence). The CDR3 region is CASSLGGARQPQHF. CDR3 nucleotides: TGTGCCAGCAGCTTGGGCGGGGCTAGGCAGCCCCAGCATTTT.

V gene TRBV6-6 combines with J gene TRBJ2-1; 10 nucleotides align to TRBD2. V shed 6 bases, J shed 6 bases, and the junction held 8 bases outside the gene matches. The germline V gene has CDR1 MNHNY and CDR2 SVGAGI (reference sequence). This CDR3 comprises 15 residues. This CDR3 is CASSPGLAGVNEQFF. The CDR3, as DNA: TGTGCCAGCAGCCCCGGGCTAGCGGGAGTCAATGAGCAGTTCTTC.

This chain's CDR3 is CASSYRRASSGNTIYF. CDR3 nucleotides: TGCGCCAGCAGCTACCGGAGGGCGAGCTCTGGAAACACCATATATTTT. This chain joins TRBV5-1 and TRBJ1-3; D call uncertain. The V gene lost 3 bases and the J gene lost 0 bases, with 13 bases spanning the gap. In germline, CDR1 is SGHRS, CDR2 YFSETQ. The CDR3 length is 16 residues. Supplemented by reference TRBV5-1 and TRBJ1-3, the full variable domain reads KAGVTQTPRYLIKTRGQQVTLSCSPISGHRSVSWYQQTPGQGLQFLFEYFSETQRNKGNFPGRFSGRQFSNSRSEMNVSTLELGDSALYLCASSYRRASSGNTIYFGEGSWLTVV.

The chain joins TRBV7-2 to TRBJ2-1, with D perhaps matching TRBD2 (5 bases). Germline V CDR1 and CDR2: SGHTA, FQGNSA. Deletions cut 2 bases from V and 5 bases from J, with 13 bases between. This CDR3 has 15 residues. The CDR3 region is CASSLTLRENNEQFF. The CDR3 nucleotides read TGTGCCAGCAGCTTAACTCTGAGGGAGAACAATGAGCAGTTCTTC.

This clone was picked up a small number of times. The CDR3 nucleotides are TGTGCCAGCAGCTTAACCGGACAGAGCACAGATACGCAGTATTTT. Amino acid sequence: CASSLTGQSTDTQYF. The chain recombines TRBV7-2 with TRBJ2-3; tentatively, D is TRBD1 (6 bases). The germline V and J ends were trimmed by 2 bases and 0 bases, with 9 bases remaining between them. This CDR3 has 15 amino acids. Germline loops: CDR1 SGHTA, CDR2 FQGNSA.

This chain uses TRBV9 with TRBJ2-7, with D hard to call. The CDR3 contains 15 residues. Between the trimmed V and J ends, which lost 0 bases and 0 bases, there was a span of 10 bases. CDR1 and CDR2 from the germline V gene are SGDLS and YYNGEE. The CDR3 is CASSVGPRSSYEQYF. The DNA of the CDR3 is TGTGCCAGCAGCGTAGGGCCGAGGAGCTCCTACGAGCAGTACTTC.

As DNA, the CDR3 is TGTGCCAGCAGCTTGGCACAGGGGTTGGACGAGCAGTACTTC. It translates to CASSLAQGLDEQYF. The chain carries TRBV5-6 and TRBJ2-5; 7 bases are a match to TRBD1. Judging by the DNA end, TRBJ2-7 fits better; the J call may be wrong. The germline gives CDR1 SGHDT, CDR2 YYEEEE. There are 14 residues in the CDR3.

The CDR3 loop reads CASSFRTPNTGELFF. The CDR3 nucleotides are TGTGCCAGCAGCTTCCGGACTCCGAACACCGGGGAGCTGTTTTTT. This rearrangement joins TRBV13 to TRBJ2-2; maybe TRBD2 (5 bases). The length of the CDR3 is 15 residues. Trimming stripped 3 bases from V and 0 bases from J, with 8 bases between. Germline V gives CDR1 PRHDT, CDR2 FYEKMQ (reference sequence).

About this clone: The same CDR3 is also encoded by other DNA sequences in this sample. The chain uses TRBV20-1 and TRBJ2-7, with D perhaps TRBD1 (6 bases). Looked up from germline, CDR1 is DFQATT and CDR2 is SNEGSKA (reference sequence). This CDR3 has 11 amino acids. The ends were cut back, 5 bases at V and 3 bases at J, with 8 bases in the middle. This CDR3 is CSAGTSYEQYF. The CDR3 region has the DNA TGCAGTGCTGGGACAAGCTACGAGCAGTACTTC.

The V gene is TRBV29-1, the J gene TRBJ2-7, with a tentative D call TRBD2 (6 bases). The CDR3 is made up of 11 amino acids. The V gene lost 1 base and the J gene lost 6 bases, with 7 bases spanning the gap. Germline CDR1 is SQVTM and CDR2 is ANQGSEA. Written as DNA, the CDR3 is TGCAGCGTTGAAGGGGGAGGCGAGCAGTACTTC. Amino acid sequence: CSVEGGGEQYF.

This clone was found a few times. The V call is TRBV4-1, the J call TRBJ2-3; D unclear. Germline V gene sequence: CDR1 MGHRA, CDR2 YSYEKL. CDR3 size: 13 residues. With 0 bases removed from V and 6 bases from J, the gap between germline ends came to 7 bases. The CDR3 is CASSQDNQDTQYF. In DNA form, the CDR3 reads TGCGCCAGCAGCCAAGATAACCAGGATACGCAGTATTTT.

The rearrangement links TRBV13 to TRBJ2-2, with D tentatively TRBD2 (6 bases). This CDR3 has 16 amino acids. CDR1 is PRHDT, CDR2 FYEKMQ, per germline (reference sequence). Trimming left V 6 bases short and J 4 bases short, with 18 bases between. The CDR3 DNA is TGTGCCAGCAGTACTATGGCGGGACGTCGCACCGGGGAGCTGTTTTTT. Its translation is CASSTMAGRRTGELFF.

This clone was counted once. CDR3 coding DNA: TGTGCCAGCAGAAACTCACAGGTTCGACGCGGCCTTCAAGAGACCCAGTACTTC. It is translated as CASRNSQVRRGLQETQYF. This chain joins TRBV6-4 and TRBJ2-5; TRBD1 might be the D (5 bases). The V gene's germline CDR1 is MRHNA and CDR2 SNTAGT. The CDR3 totals 18 residues. The V and J ends lost 6 bases and 2 bases respectively, with 25 bases between them.

The J gene is TRBJ2-3, the V gene TRBV5-1; the D is unclear. The CDR3 runs 14 residues. The germline V and J ends were trimmed by 0 bases and 3 bases, with 8 bases remaining between them. CDR1 is SGHRS and CDR2 is YFSETQ in the germline V gene. As DNA, the CDR3 is TGCGCCAGCAGCTTGGCACCCGGGACAGATACGCAGTATTTT. Its translation: CASSLAPGTDTQYF.

The chain uses TRBV5-4 and TRBJ2-7, with TRBD2 identical over 11 bases. V shed 0 bases, J shed 2 bases, and the junction held 1 base outside the gene matches. Germline-derived CDR1 and CDR2 are SGHNT and YYREEE (reference sequence). The CDR3 loop spans 15 amino acids. The DNA of the CDR3 is TGTGCCAGCAGCTTGGATAGCGGGAGGGCCTACGAGCAGTACTTC. Protein: CASSLDSGRAYEQYF.